Shown below are 10 T cell receptor beta chains from a single sample sequenced in a study of shared clonotypes between healthy human individuals. Produced via immunoSEQ multiplex PCR; TCRdb's table is partial and in-frame only. Of some 2,000,000 clones listed, about 94% were seen once; the top ten hold roughly 0.13%. The specimen was naive CD4+ T cells sorted from blood. The subset is: CD45RA+ positively selected. All receptors derive from a man between 18 and 35 years old in good health.

V and J are TRBV5-6 and TRBJ2-7; 13 bases are shared with TRBD2. Germline V gives CDR1 SGHDT, CDR2 YYEEEE. The CDR3 has 15 residues. Trimming removed 3 bases from V and 5 bases from J; junction bases left unmatched: 5. The DNA of the CDR3 is TGTGCCAGCAGCTCTGGACTAGCGGGAGTTCACGAGCAGTACTTC. Its translation: CASSSGLAGVHEQYF.

The chain carries TRBV11-3 and TRBJ2-5; D is perhaps TRBD2 (5 bases). With 4 bases removed from V and 5 bases from J, the gap between germline ends came to 17 bases. The CDR3 covers 15 residues. Germline values: CDR1 SGHNT, CDR2 YENEEA. In nucleotides, the CDR3 is TGTGCCAGCAGCTCCGGTAATCGGGAAGGGGAGACCCAGTACTTC. This encodes CASSSGNREGETQYF.

The V call is TRBV9, the J call TRBJ2-2; D gene ambiguous. Trimming cost V 1 base and J 0 bases, with 10 bases left between them. CDR1 and CDR2 (germline): SGDLS, YYNGEE. The CDR3 is made up of 16 amino acids. The CDR3 coding sequence is TGTGCCAGCAGCGTAACGATAAAGACGAACACCGGGGAGCTGTTTTTT. Translation: CASSVTIKTNTGELFF.

J is TRBJ2-2 and V is TRBV6-6; D is possibly TRBD2 (7 bases). The V end lost 11 bases, the J end lost 6 bases, and 13 bases lay between the germline ends. This CDR3 region has 12 residues. CDR1 and CDR2 (germline): MNHNY, SVGAGI (reference sequence). The CDR3 DNA reads TGTGCCTTGAGGGAGGGGGCCGGGGAGCTGTTTTTT. Translation gives CALREGAGELFF.

This chain uses TRBV7-2 with TRBJ2-3; 7 bases align to TRBD2. This CDR3 region has 17 residues. After removal of 5 bases from V and 3 bases from J, the junction contained 14 bases not matched to a gene. Germline V gives CDR1 SGHTA, CDR2 FQGNSA. As DNA, the CDR3 is TGTGCCAGCAGCACGAGGGGCGGGAGTGAAGGGACAGATACGCAGTATTTT. Encoded protein: CASSTRGGSEGTDTQYF.

V and J are TRBV5-1 and TRBJ2-5; TRBD2 matches at 9 bases. In germline, CDR1 is SGHRS, CDR2 YFSETQ. With 5 bases clipped from V and 2 bases from J, the junction kept 10 bases outside the gene matches. The length of the CDR3 is 16 residues. CDR3 amino acids: CASSSGGTSWQETQYF. The DNA for the CDR3 is TGCGCCAGCAGTTCAGGCGGGACTAGCTGGCAAGAGACCCAGTACTTC. The full variable domain, its missing parts supplied by reference TRBV5-1 and TRBJ2-5, is KAGVTQTPRYLIKTRGQQVTLSCSPISGHRSVSWYQQTPGQGLQFLFEYFSETQRNKGNFPGRFSGRQFSNSRSEMNVSTLELGDSALYLCASSSGGTSWQETQYFGPGTRLLVL.

The V and J genes are TRBV2 and TRBJ2-7, with 9 bases aligning to TRBD1. V lost 5 bases, J lost 5 bases, and 10 bases stayed unmatched. CDR3 length: 15 residues. CDR1 is SNHLY, CDR2 FYNNEI, per germline. This CDR3 is CASSFSGTGINEQYF. DNA of the CDR3: TGTGCCAGCAGTTTCTCCGGGACAGGGATCAACGAGCAGTACTTC.

CDR3 amino acids: CASSLEGLAAYRRDTQYF. The CDR3 DNA follows: TGTGCCAGCAGCTTAGAGGGACTAGCGGCCTACCGGAGAGATACGCAGTATTTT. The rearrangement joins TRBV7-2 to TRBJ2-3, with TRBD2 identical over 11 bases. Germline CDR1 and CDR2: SGHTA and FQGNSA. Trimming at V came to 1 base and at J to 5 bases, leaving 11 bases not matched to a gene. The CDR3 spans 18 residues.

The J gene is TRBJ2-7, the V gene TRBV10-3, with TRBD1 matching 11 bases. CDR3 size: 13 residues. V trimming: 10 bases; J trimming: 4 bases; junction bases outside the gene matches: 6. In germline, CDR1 is ENHRY, CDR2 SYGVKD. The DNA of the CDR3 is TGTGCCACCTCGGACAGGGGGCCTTACGAGCAGTACTTC. This translates into CATSDRGPYEQYF.

The chain links TRBV6-1 to TRBJ2-7, with TRBD2 identical over 7 bases. The CDR3 consists of 15 residues. The ends lost 7 bases at V and 3 bases at J; junction bases unmatched: 12. Germline V CDR1 and CDR2: MNHNS, SASEGT. CDR3 region: CASTAGDRLYYEQYF. CDR3 in DNA: TGTGCCAGCACGGCGGGAGACAGACTATACTACGAGCAGTACTTC.